Each of the 27 T cell receptor beta chains below was sequenced from the same sample in a study of T cells in Graves' hyperthyroidism and ophthalmopathy. TCR beta CDR3 regions were amplified from RNA transcripts. An initial round of RT-PCR targeting the TCR CDR3 relied on the HTBI primer set. A single record per CDR3 protein comes from TCRdb applying MiXCR to the multiplex PCR reads. The table includes more than 300,000 distinct CDR3 sequences, roughly 20% detected once. The sample taken for sequencing was blood. All receptors come from a man aged 18 to 30 with Graves' ophthalmopathy.

At least ten counts were recorded for this clonotype. The chain joins TRBV28 to TRBJ1-2, with D perhaps matching TRBD1 (5 bases). The CDR3 is 15 amino acids. The germline CDR1 and CDR2 sequences are MDHEN and SYDVKM. V dropped 6 bases and J dropped 1 base, with 15 bases sitting between them. The CDR3 coding sequence is TGTGCCAGCAGGGCCGGGACCGATAGTAACTATGGCTACACCTTC. Translating it yields CASRAGTDSNYGYTF.

This clonotype was detected ten times or more. The gene calls are TRBV12-3 or TRBV12-4 and TRBJ1-2, with D possibly being TRBD1 (5 bases). The CDR3 runs to 14 residues. Trimming cost V 7 bases and J 3 bases, with 15 bases left between them. This CDR3 is CASTLSGTYYGYTF. In DNA, the CDR3 is TGTGCCAGCACCCTCTCGGGGACTTACTATGGCTACACCTTC.

To note about this clonotype: This may arise from a read error, as a much more abundant clone is one base away. The V call is TRBV11-2, the J call TRBJ1-6; D gene ambiguous. This CDR3 spans 13 amino acids. The germline gives CDR1 SGHAT, CDR2 FQNNGV. CDR3 protein: CANSLGQNSPLHF. The CDR3 nucleotides are TGTGCCAACAGCTTAGGTCAGAATTCACCCCTCCACTTT.

This clonotype has a count of ten or more. The chain has TRBV20-1 and TRBJ1-1; D remains ambiguous. The germline V gene has CDR1 DFQATT and CDR2 SNEGSKA (reference sequence). The ends were cut back, 0 bases at V and 4 bases at J, with 6 bases in the middle. This CDR3 has 12 amino acids. Here the CDR3 reads CSARDDGTEAFF. CDR3 DNA: TGCAGTGCTAGAGATGATGGCACTGAAGCTTTCTTT.

This clonotype was observed a handful of times. The chain combines TRBV20-1 with TRBJ2-7; TRBD1 agrees at 8 bases. Trimming at V came to 2 bases and at J to 3 bases, leaving 6 bases not matched to a gene. The CDR3 runs to 14 residues. Germline lookup yields CDR1 DFQATT and CDR2 SNEGSKA (reference sequence). CDR3: CSARQTGVIYEQYF. The CDR3 DNA follows: TGCAGTGCTAGACAGACAGGGGTGATCTACGAGCAGTACTTC.

In this sample, this clonotype turned up many times. CDR3 residues: CASLKGRHGYTF. The CDR3 DNA reads as TGTGCCAGCCTGAAGGGGCGCCATGGCTACACCTTC. The J gene is TRBJ1-2, the V gene TRBV2; D is possibly TRBD1 (5 bases). V shed 8 bases and J shed 6 bases, with 13 bases lying between them. Per the germline V gene, CDR1 is SNHLY and CDR2 is FYNNEI. This CDR3 contains 12 residues. Based on the CDR3 plus reference TRBV2 and TRBJ1-2, the full variable domain is EPEVTQTPSHQVTQMGQEVILRCVPISNHLYFYWYRQILGQKVEFLVSFYNNEISEKSEIFDDQFSVERPDGSNFTLKIRSTKLEDSAMYFCASLKGRHGYTFGSGTRLTVV.

This clonotype was detected many times. The chain recombines TRBV28 with TRBJ2-1, with D unresolved. Germline CDR1 reads MDHEN; CDR2 reads SYDVKM. The CDR3 covers 15 residues. V was pared by 2 bases and J by 3 bases, with 11 bases between. CDR3 sequence reads: CASSLPGLHYNEQFF. The CDR3 DNA follows: TGTGCCAGCAGTTTACCCGGGCTTCACTACAATGAGCAGTTCTTC.

This clonotype was counted ten times or more. In nucleotides, the CDR3 is TGTGCCAGCAGCTTAAACGGGGAGTGGAACACTGAAGCTTTCTTT. Protein sequence: CASSLNGEWNTEAFF. The chain joins TRBV7-9 to TRBJ1-1; D remains ambiguous. Germline V gene lookup returns CDR1 SEHNR and CDR2 FQNEAQ (reference sequence). Trimming stripped 2 bases from V and 1 base from J, with 11 bases between. The CDR3 covers 15 residues.

This clonotype appeared many times. This chain connects TRBV6-1 to TRBJ2-5; D gene uncertain. Looked up from germline, CDR1 is MNHNS and CDR2 is SASEGT. The CDR3 spans 13 residues. V was clipped by 1 base and J by 5 bases, with 8 bases between them. The CDR3 loop is CASSEEGPETQYF. The CDR3 DNA sequence: TGTGCCAGCAGTGAAGAAGGACCGGAGACCCAGTACTTC.

This chain links TRBV5-6 with TRBJ2-1, with D maybe TRBD1 (6 bases). The CDR3 runs to 15 residues. Trimming removed 4 bases from V and 0 bases from J, with 11 bases in between. The germline V gene has CDR1 SGHDT and CDR2 YYEEEE. The CDR3 protein is CASSPGQFSYNEQFF. The CDR3 DNA is TGTGCCAGCAGCCCCGGACAGTTCTCCTACAATGAGCAGTTCTTC.

This clonotype was observed at least ten times. The chain recombines TRBV2 with TRBJ2-1; perhaps TRBD2 as D (6 bases). The germline CDR1 and CDR2 sequences are SNHLY and FYNNEI. The V end lost 7 bases, the J end lost 10 bases, and 23 bases lay between the germline ends. The CDR3 runs to 15 residues. The CDR3 is CASNLAGILVGEQFF. DNA of the CDR3: TGTGCCAGCAATCTGGCGGGGATTCTAGTAGGAGAGCAGTTCTTC.

The J gene is TRBJ1-2, the V gene TRBV2, with 7 bases aligning to TRBD1. J gave up 4 bases and V 5 bases, and 13 bases lay outside the gene matches. There are 16 residues in the CDR3. CDR1 is SNHLY and CDR2 is FYNNEI in the germline V gene. The CDR3 spells CASSQSGGGFGYGYTF. The CDR3 bases are TGTGCCAGCAGTCAGTCGGGAGGGGGCTTCGGCTATGGCTACACCTTC.

This clonotype was seen many times. The rearrangement links TRBV20-1 to TRBJ2-7, with 9 bases identical to TRBD2. Looked up from germline, CDR1 is DFQATT and CDR2 is SNEGSKA (reference sequence). V was clipped by 3 bases and J by 9 bases; unmatched bases: 12. There are 14 residues in the CDR3. The CDR3: CSASQRRGGPGQYF. CDR3 DNA sequence: TGCAGTGCTAGTCAGCGGCGGGGGGGCCCAGGGCAGTACTTC.

The J gene is TRBJ2-3, the V gene TRBV4-1, with a tentative D call TRBD2 (6 bases). CDR1 and CDR2 from the germline V gene are MGHRA and YSYEKL. The CDR3 is 16 amino acids. V lost 4 bases to trimming and J lost 3 bases, with 17 bases between them. CDR3 amino acids: CASSPYSRGWTDTQYF. The CDR3 DNA sequence: TGCGCCAGCAGCCCCTACAGCCGGGGGTGGACAGATACGCAGTATTTT.

This clonotype was counted between two and nine times. A read error may produce the germline difference seen at one junction end. The chain uses TRBV6-1 and TRBJ1-6; no clear D. CDR1 is MNHNS and CDR2 is SASEGT in the germline V gene. The CDR3 totals 14 residues. This chain's CDR3 is CASSPVGVNSPLHF. Written as DNA, the CDR3 is TGTGCCAGCAGCCCCGTGGGTGTAAATTCGCCCCTCCACTTT.

This clonotype was seen many times. This chain links TRBV7-2 with TRBJ2-3; 9 nucleotides line up with TRBD2. V trimming: 7 bases; J trimming: 2 bases; junction bases outside the gene matches: 10. The CDR3 is 16 residues long. Germline CDR1 is SGHTA and CDR2 is FQGNSA. As DNA, the CDR3 is TGTGCCAGCACCGCGAGGCGGGGGGGACACACAGATACGCAGTATTTT. It yields the protein CASTARRGGHTDTQYF.

This clonotype was detected ten times or more. The rearrangement links TRBV11-2 to TRBJ2-1, with 8 bases fitting TRBD2. The CDR3 spans 15 residues. Per germline, CDR1 SGHAT and CDR2 FQNNGV. The junction had 2 bases not matched to a gene; V was cut back by 0 bases and J by 4 bases. CDR3 sequence: CASSLEASGYNEQFF. CDR3 coding DNA: TGTGCCAGCAGCTTAGAGGCTAGCGGGTACAATGAGCAGTTCTTC.

This clonotype came up a few times. V usage is TRBV4-1 and J usage is TRBJ1-1; D is unresolved. The germline V gene has CDR1 MGHRA and CDR2 YSYEKL. With 3 bases removed from V and 0 bases from J, the gap between germline ends came to 17 bases. The CDR3 runs 17 residues. The CDR3 DNA is TGCGCCAGCAGCCATCAGTCTGTGGGGTTCATGAACACTGAAGCTTTCTTT. It specifies CASSHQSVGFMNTEAFF.

Many counts were recorded for this clonotype. The rearrangement links TRBV7-9 to TRBJ2-7; the match to TRBD1 covers 7 bases. V shed 1 base, J shed 5 bases, and the junction held 11 bases outside the gene matches. Per the germline V gene, CDR1 is SEHNR and CDR2 is FQNEAQ (reference sequence). The CDR3 covers 16 residues. CDR3 DNA: TGTGCCAGCAGCTTAGGAGAGAGGGGGCGCATCGACGAGCAGTACTTC. Protein product: CASSLGERGRIDEQYF.

This clonotype was counted between two and nine times. The chain uses TRBV25-1 and TRBJ2-2, with D perhaps assigned TRBD1 or TRBD2 (5 bases each). This CDR3 is built from 16 residues. Deletions cut 8 bases from V and 2 bases from J, with 18 bases between. Germline assignment: CDR1 MGHDK and CDR2 SYGVNS. The CDR3 spells CASATLGDRNTGELFF. The DNA of the CDR3 is TGTGCCAGCGCCACCTTGGGAGACAGAAACACCGGGGAGCTGTTTTTT.

This clonotype was detected ten times or more. Here the CDR3 DNA reads TGTGCCAGCAGCTCTCAGGAAGGGCCCCAGCATTTT. It yields the protein CASSSQEGPQHF. The rearrangement joins TRBV7-9 to TRBJ1-5, with D unclear. The CDR3 has 12 residues. Germline V CDR1 and CDR2: SEHNR, FQNEAQ (reference sequence). V lost 4 bases and J 9 bases, leaving 10 bases between the germline ends.

The chain has TRBV10-3 and TRBJ2-7; 9 bases match TRBD1. Germline lookup yields CDR1 ENHRY and CDR2 SYGVKD. CDR3 length: 13 amino acids. V shed 10 bases and J 5 bases; nucleotides not matched to a gene: 9. The CDR3: CATKRTGVDEQYF. CDR3 sequence (DNA): TGTGCCACTAAGCGGACAGGGGTCGACGAGCAGTACTTC.

The V and J genes are TRBV7-9 and TRBJ2-7; TRBD1 or TRBD2 may be the D gene (6 bases each). The CDR3 consists of 16 residues. Germline-derived CDR1 and CDR2 are SEHNR and FQNEAQ (reference sequence). The V end lost 1 base, the J end lost 6 bases, and 19 bases lay between the germline ends. The CDR3 DNA reads as TGTGCCAGCAGCTTAGATGAGTTCGGAGGGGGGAGCGAGCAGTACTTC. This translates into CASSLDEFGGGSEQYF.

This sequence joins TRBV20-1 and TRBJ1-1; perhaps TRBD1 as D (5 bases). Trimming removed 6 bases at V and 1 base at J, with 15 bases between. The germline V gene has CDR1 DFQATT and CDR2 SNEGSKA (reference sequence). The CDR3 sequence is 14 residues long. DNA of the CDR3: TGCAGTGCCCCGGTCGGGGACCAGAACACTGAAGCTTTCTTT. Encoded protein: CSAPVGDQNTEAFF.

This clonotype was seen at least ten times. The V and J genes are TRBV2 and TRBJ1-4; D unresolved. CDR3 length: 14 residues. The germline V gene encodes CDR1 SNHLY and CDR2 FYNNEI. Trimming took 5 bases from V and 8 from J, leaving 15 bases between them. CDR3 residues: CASSHRGLGEKLFF. DNA of the CDR3: TGTGCCAGCAGTCACAGAGGCTTAGGCGAAAAACTGTTTTTT.

This clonotype showed up many times. The chain joins TRBV20-1 to TRBJ1-5, with 10 bases matching TRBD1. V shed 3 bases and J 6 bases; nucleotides not matched to a gene: 14. The germline CDR1 and CDR2 sequences are DFQATT and SNEGSKA (reference sequence). The CDR3 spans 17 residues. The CDR3 DNA follows: TGCAGTGCTAGGGCCGCTGGGACAGGGGCGCTCCCTCAGCCCCAGCATTTT. Translation: CSARAAGTGALPQPQHF.

This clonotype has at least ten counts. This chain uses TRBV12-3 or TRBV12-4 with TRBJ1-2, with no clear D. The CDR3 totals 13 residues. V lost 6 bases and J lost 8, with 16 bases in between. CDR3 loop: CASRSNTDWGYTF. CDR3 sequence (DNA): TGTGCCAGCAGGTCAAACACGGACTGGGGCTACACCTTC.